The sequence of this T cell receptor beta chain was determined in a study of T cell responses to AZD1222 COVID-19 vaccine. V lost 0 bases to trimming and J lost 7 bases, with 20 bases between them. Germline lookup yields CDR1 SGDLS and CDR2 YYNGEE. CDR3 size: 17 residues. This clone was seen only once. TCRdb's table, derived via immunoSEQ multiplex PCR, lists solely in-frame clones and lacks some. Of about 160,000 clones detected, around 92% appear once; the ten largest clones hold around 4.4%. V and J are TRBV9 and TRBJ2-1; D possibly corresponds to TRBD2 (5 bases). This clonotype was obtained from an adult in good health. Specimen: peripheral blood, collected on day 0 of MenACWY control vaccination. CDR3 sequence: CASSVDPPGGRLNEQFF. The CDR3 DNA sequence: TGTGCCAGCAGCGTAGACCCCCCGGGCGGGCGGCTGAATGAGCAGTTCTTC. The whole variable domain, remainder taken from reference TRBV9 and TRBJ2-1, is DSGVTQTPKHLITATGQRVTLRCSPRSGDLSVYWYQQSLDQGLQFLIQYYNGEERAKGNILERFSAQQFPDLHSELNLSSLELGDSALYFCASSVDPPGGRLNEQFFGPGTRLTVL.